These T cell receptor beta chains were read from a single sample in a study of control samples from healthy donors and cancer patients. The method was immunoSEQ multiplex PCR; TCRdb's version includes in-frame clones alone and lacks a portion of them. The sample records about 52,000 clones, over 85% being singletons. The sequenced material came from blood. These receptor sequences come from a man between 25 and 39 years old in good health. CDR3s include the opening cysteine and the closing phenylalanine or tryptophan. The D gene is left open where the match is weak. Size is stated for part of the rows, as once, few or many counts, or as a class when the clone is expanded.

j_call v_call clone_size d_call cdr3_aa cdr3_nt
TRBJ2-1 TRBV5-5 once TRBD2 CASSPLAGGYNEQFF TGTGCCAGCAGCCCTTTAGCGGGAGGGTACAATGAGCAGTTCTTC
TRBJ1-1 TRBV6-5 . . CASTQDQGRGTEAFF TGTGCCAGCACCCAAGATCAGGGAAGGGGCACTGAAGCTTTCTTT
TRBJ2-2 TRBV28 . . CASRNRNTGELFF TGTGCCAGCAGGAATAGGAACACCGGGGAGCTGTTTTTT
TRBJ2-1 TRBV9 . TRBD1 CASSPDRTRSYNEQFF TGTGCCAGCAGCCCGGACAGGACACGCTCCTACAATGAGCAGTTCTTC
TRBJ2-2 TRBV4-2 few TRBD2 CASSQFNSGGPDTGELFF TGTGCCAGCAGCCAATTTAATTCGGGAGGGCCAGACACCGGGGAGCTGTTTTTT
TRBJ2-5 TRBV11-1 . . CASSFRRAEEETQYF TGTGCCAGCAGCTTCAGGCGGGCCGAGGAAGAGACCCAGTACTTC
TRBJ2-7 TRBV27 once . CASSLGRDSLYEQYF TGTGCCAGCAGTTTAGGGAGGGACAGTTTATACGAGCAGTACTTC
TRBJ1-4 TRBV9 . TRBD1 CASSVVGTAGEKLFF TGTGCCAGCAGCGTAGTCGGGACAGCAGGTGAAAAACTGTTTTTT
TRBJ2-3 TRBV28 . TRBD2 CASRSQASGAPAQYF TGTGCCAGCAGGAGCCAGGCTAGCGGAGCCCCTGCGCAGTATTTT
TRBJ2-6 TRBV19 . . CASSLGSGANVLTF TGTGCCAGTAGTTTAGGGTCTGGGGCCAACGTCCTGACTTTC
TRBJ1-2 TRBV29-1 . . CSVEHRGGAHYGYTF TGCAGCGTTGAACATCGGGGGGGCGCGCACTATGGCTACACCTTC
TRBJ1-5 TRBV24-1 . TRBD1 CATGGQGARDQPQHF TGTGCCACCGGCGGACAGGGGGCAAGGGATCAGCCCCAGCATTTT
TRBJ1-2 TRBV5-1 . . CASSDDNRLNGYTF TGCGCCAGCTCCGACGACAATCGGCTTAATGGCTACACCTTC
TRBJ2-2 TRBV19 . . CASSIDVNTGELFF TGTGCCAGTAGTATAGATGTCAACACCGGGGAGCTGTTTTTT
TRBJ2-1 TRBV5-1 once . CASSEGHQSSYNEQFF TGCGCCAGCAGCGAGGGACACCAGAGCTCCTACAATGAGCAGTTCTTC
TRBJ2-5 TRBV5-1 . TRBD1 CASSLGQGETQYF TGCGCCAGCAGCTTAGGACAGGGGGAGACCCAGTACTTC
TRBJ2-7 TRBV5-6 . . CASSLDRKFDEQYF TGTGCCAGCAGCTTGGACAGGAAGTTCGACGAGCAGTACTTC
TRBJ2-2 TRBV5-6 . . CASSLKVRDGELFF TGTGCCAGCAGCTTGAAAGTTCGGGACGGGGAGCTGTTTTTT
TRBJ1-1 TRBV9 . . CASSVKGTDTEAFF TGTGCCAGCAGCGTGAAGGGTACGGACACTGAAGCTTTCTTT
TRBJ1-5 TRBV7-9 . TRBD1 CASTRTGDQPQHF TGTGCCAGCACCCGGACAGGCGATCAGCCCCAGCATTTT
TRBJ2-1 TRBV7-6 . TRBD2 CASSLPAGGPYNEQFF TGTGCCAGCAGCTTACCAGCGGGGGGCCCCTACAATGAGCAGTTCTTC
TRBJ2-7 TRBV6-5 . . CASSYALNAYEQYF TGTGCCAGCAGTTACGCACTAAATGCCTACGAGCAGTACTTC
TRBJ1-6 TRBV18 . . CASSPAQGALHF TGTGCCAGCTCACCAGCACAGGGAGCCCTCCACTTT
TRBJ1-2 TRBV29-1 . . CSVEMDSSRGNYGYTF TGCAGCGTTGAGATGGACAGCTCCCGAGGAAACTATGGCTACACCTTC
TRBJ1-1 TRBV30 once . CAWSGFRGSSAEAFF TGTGCCTGGAGTGGTTTCAGGGGTTCTAGCGCTGAAGCTTTCTTT
TRBJ2-5 TRBV9 . TRBD2 CASSVGLAGEETQYF TGTGCCAGCAGCGTAGGGCTAGCGGGAGAAGAGACCCAGTACTTC
TRBJ2-7 TRBV29-1 . . CSVWGRGNEQYF TGCAGCGTTTGGGGGCGGGGCAACGAGCAGTACTTC
TRBJ1-2 TRBV9 . TRBD1 CASSVGQGGYGYTF TGTGCCAGCAGCGTAGGACAGGGCGGCTATGGCTACACCTTC
TRBJ2-1 TRBV5-1 . TRBD2 CASSFGDSGRSAEQFF TGCGCCAGCAGCTTCGGAGATAGCGGGAGGTCGGCTGAGCAGTTCTTC
TRBJ2-1 TRBV4-3 . . CTSSQGPGGGFREQFF TGCACCAGCAGCCAGGGGCCAGGCGGAGGGTTTCGTGAGCAGTTCTTC
TRBJ2-7 TRBV27 . TRBD1 CASSFGVRQGDEQYF TGTGCCAGCAGTTTCGGGGTGCGCCAGGGGGACGAGCAGTACTTC
TRBJ2-6 TRBV7-3 . . CASSGAGANVLTF TGTGCCAGCAGTGGGGCTGGGGCCAACGTCCTGACTTTC
TRBJ1-6 TRBV18 . TRBD1 CASSPPIVDRESYNSPLHF TGTGCCAGCTCACCACCAATCGTCGACAGGGAGTCCTATAATTCACCCCTCCACTTT
TRBJ2-7 TRBV6-2/TRBV6-3 . . CASSSLDLGEQYF TGTGCCAGCAGTTCCCTGGACCTCGGGGAGCAGTACTTC
TRBJ2-3 TRBV7-3 . TRBD2 CASSPTSGSLDTQYF TGTGCCAGCAGCCCGACTAGCGGGAGTTTAGATACGCAGTATTTT
TRBJ1-6 TRBV18 . TRBD1 CASSQGQTNSPLHF TGTGCCAGCTCACAGGGACAGACGAATTCACCCCTCCACTTT
TRBJ2-3 TRBV13 . TRBD2 CASTHGGTSGKGSDTQYF TGTGCCAGCACCCACGGAGGGACTAGCGGGAAAGGTTCAGATACGCAGTATTTT
TRBJ2-3 TRBV5-5 . TRBD2 CASSLGSGPDTQYF TGTGCCAGCAGCTTGGGTAGCGGGCCAGATACGCAGTATTTT
TRBJ2-4 TRBV21-1 . . CASSLRYGADYSQNIQYF TGTGCCAGCAGCTTACGATATGGGGCCGACTACTCACAAAACATTCAGTACTTC
TRBJ2-2 TRBV11-2 . . CASSLGGRVELFF TGTGCCAGCAGCTTAGGCGGCAGGGTGGAGCTGTTTTTT
TRBJ2-3 TRBV19 once TRBD1 CASSTSRDRDGDTQYF TGTGCCAGTAGTACGTCCCGGGACAGGGATGGAGATACGCAGTATTTT
TRBJ2-5 TRBV19 . . CASSTLKGRGMETQYF TGTGCCAGTAGTACCCTAAAGGGGCGAGGGATGGAGACCCAGTACTTC
TRBJ2-7 TRBV6-2/TRBV6-3 . TRBD1 CASSSGQEIYEQYF TGTGCCAGCAGTTCGGGACAGGAGATCTACGAGCAGTACTTC
TRBJ2-3 TRBV11-3 . . CASSFRPGGTDTQYF TGTGCCAGCAGCTTCCGGCCAGGGGGCACAGATACGCAGTATTTT
TRBJ2-5 TRBV4-1 . . CASSQIGPSWKETQYF TGCGCCAGCAGCCAAATAGGCCCGTCGTGGAAAGAGACCCAGTACTTC
TRBJ2-1 TRBV7-3 once . CASSLSPTSYNEQFF TGTGCCAGCAGCTTAAGCCCGACTTCCTACAATGAGCAGTTCTTC
TRBJ1-5 TRBV25-1 . TRBD1 CASSGTGNQPQHF TGTGCCAGCAGTGGGACAGGTAATCAGCCCCAGCATTTT
TRBJ1-5 TRBV9 . . CASTEGYGANQPQHF TGTGCCAGCACTGAGGGCTACGGAGCAAATCAGCCCCAGCATTTT
TRBJ2-7 TRBV27 . TRBD1 CASSFDRGVYEQYF TGTGCCAGCAGTTTTGACAGGGGGGTCTACGAGCAGTACTTC
TRBJ2-6 TRBV6-2/TRBV6-3 . . CASSESSGANVLTF TGTGCCAGCAGCGAAAGCTCTGGGGCCAACGTCCTGACTTTC
TRBJ2-7 TRBV11-1 . . CASSLSPPFLSEQYF TGTGCCAGCAGCTTATCTCCCCCGTTCCTTAGCGAGCAGTACTTC
TRBJ1-1 TRBV2 . TRBD1 CASTDRDTEAFF TGTGCCAGCACCGACAGGGACACTGAAGCTTTCTTT
TRBJ2-2 TRBV9 . . CASSVIGSNTGELFF TGTGCCAGCAGCGTAATAGGATCGAACACCGGGGAGCTGTTTTTT
TRBJ1-6 TRBV27 . . CASSLLWDPSSYNSPLHF TGTGCCAGCAGTTTATTATGGGACCCAAGCTCCTATAATTCACCCCTCCACTTT
TRBJ1-4 TRBV7-9 . TRBD1 CASSRGQGNEKLFF TGTGCCAGCAGCCGGGGACAGGGAAATGAAAAACTGTTTTTT
TRBJ2-6 TRBV6-1 . . CASSEGSSGANVLTF TGTGCCAGCAGTGAGGGCAGCTCTGGGGCCAACGTCCTGACTTTC
TRBJ2-2 TRBV5-4 . TRBD2 CASSREIAGTGELFF TGTGCCAGCAGCCGGGAGATAGCGGGAACCGGGGAGCTGTTTTTT
TRBJ2-7 TRBV4-1 . TRBD2 CASSQVVAGVSYEQYF TGCGCCAGCAGCCAAGTGGTAGCGGGCGTTTCCTACGAGCAGTACTTC
TRBJ2-1 TRBV25-1 . TRBD2 CASSELASGNEQFF TGTGCCAGCAGTGAATTGGCTAGCGGCAATGAGCAGTTCTTC